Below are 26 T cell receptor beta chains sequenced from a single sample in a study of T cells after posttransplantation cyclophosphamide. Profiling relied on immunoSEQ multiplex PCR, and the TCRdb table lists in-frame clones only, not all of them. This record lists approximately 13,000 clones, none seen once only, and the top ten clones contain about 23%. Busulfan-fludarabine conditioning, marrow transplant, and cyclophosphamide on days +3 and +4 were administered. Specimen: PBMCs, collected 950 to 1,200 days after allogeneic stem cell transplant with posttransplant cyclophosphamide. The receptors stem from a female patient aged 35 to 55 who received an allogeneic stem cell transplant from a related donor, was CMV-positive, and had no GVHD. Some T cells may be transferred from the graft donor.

CDR3 DNA: TGTGCCAGCAGTTTTTCCGGGACAGGGGTCGCCTGGGCGAACACTGAAGCTTTCTTT. Amino acids: CASSFSGTGVAWANTEAFF. The chain links TRBV28 to TRBJ1-1, with TRBD1 matching over 10 bases. The CDR3 has 19 amino acids. V trimming: 3 bases; J trimming: 1 base; junction bases outside the gene matches: 14. Germline V CDR1 and CDR2: MDHEN, SYDVKM.

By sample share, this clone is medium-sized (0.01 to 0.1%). CDR3 protein: CASSDIVGGRYEQYF. Written as DNA, the CDR3 is TGTGCCAGCAGTGACATAGTAGGGGGCCGCTACGAGCAGTACTTC. The chain couples TRBV6-1 to TRBJ2-7, with 7 nucleotides matching TRBD1. Germline values: CDR1 MNHNS, CDR2 SASEGT. V dropped 3 bases and J dropped 3; count of bases not matched to a gene: 8. The CDR3 totals 15 residues.

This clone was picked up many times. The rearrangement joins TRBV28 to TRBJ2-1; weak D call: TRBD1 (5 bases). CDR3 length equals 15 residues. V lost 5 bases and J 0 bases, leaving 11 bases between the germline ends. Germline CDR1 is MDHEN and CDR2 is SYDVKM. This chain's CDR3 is CASSKQVPSYNEQFF. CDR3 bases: TGTGCCAGCAGTAAACAGGTTCCCTCCTACAATGAGCAGTTCTTC.

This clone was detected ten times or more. This chain's CDR3 is CASSQEGRGALSNQPQHF. The CDR3 DNA is TGCGCCAGCAGCCAAGAGGGGAGGGGGGCCCTTAGCAATCAGCCCCAGCATTTT. The chain recombines TRBV4-1 with TRBJ1-5, with D perhaps TRBD1 (6 bases). This CDR3 comprises 18 residues. Trimming stripped 0 bases from V and 0 bases from J, with 15 bases between. Germline V gene data show CDR1 as MGHRA and CDR2 as YSYEKL.

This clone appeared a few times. CDR3: CASSVDQGAAQHF. The DNA of the CDR3 is TGTGCCAGCAGCGTAGATCAGGGGGCAGCCCAGCATTTT. This sequence joins TRBV9 and TRBJ1-5; 8 bases match TRBD1. The CDR3 runs to 13 residues. Germline V gives CDR1 SGDLS, CDR2 YYNGEE. The V and J ends lost 0 bases and 11 bases, in that order; junction bases with no gene match: 4.

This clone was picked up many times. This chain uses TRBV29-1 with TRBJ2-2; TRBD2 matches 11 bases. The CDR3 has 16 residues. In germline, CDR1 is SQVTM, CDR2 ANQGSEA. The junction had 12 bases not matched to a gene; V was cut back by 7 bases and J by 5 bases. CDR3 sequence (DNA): TGCAGCGCCGACTATAGCGGGGGGGCTCGGACCGGGGAGCTGTTTTTT. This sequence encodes CSADYSGGARTGELFF.

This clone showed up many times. CDR3 region: CASSLGLAGGNEQFF. In DNA, the CDR3 is TGTGCCAGCAGCCTTGGACTAGCGGGGGGCAATGAGCAGTTCTTC. The chain employs TRBV7-2 and TRBJ2-1, with 14 nucleotides matching TRBD2. The CDR3 length is 15 residues. Losses at the gene ends were 5 bases for V and 6 bases for J; bases not matched to a gene: 3. Germline lookup yields CDR1 SGHTA and CDR2 FQGNSA.

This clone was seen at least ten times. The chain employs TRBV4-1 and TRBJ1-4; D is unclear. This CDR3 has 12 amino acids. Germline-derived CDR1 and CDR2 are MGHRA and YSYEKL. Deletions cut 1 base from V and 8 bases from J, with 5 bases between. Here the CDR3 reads CASSQVGEKLFF. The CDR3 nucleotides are TGCGCCAGCAGCCAAGTGGGCGAAAAACTGTTTTTT.

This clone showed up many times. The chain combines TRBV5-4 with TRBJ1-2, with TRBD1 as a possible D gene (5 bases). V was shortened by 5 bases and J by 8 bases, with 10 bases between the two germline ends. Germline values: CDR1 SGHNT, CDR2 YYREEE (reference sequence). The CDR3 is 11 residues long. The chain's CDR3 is CASSLNRGYTF. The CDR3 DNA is TGTGCCAGCAGTTTGAACAGGGGCTACACCTTC.

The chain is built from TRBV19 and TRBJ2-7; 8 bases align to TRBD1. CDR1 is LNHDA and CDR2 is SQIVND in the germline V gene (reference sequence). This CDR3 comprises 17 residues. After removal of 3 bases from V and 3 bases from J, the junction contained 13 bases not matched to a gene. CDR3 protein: CASSIIWDRWSSYEQYF. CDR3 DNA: TGTGCCAGTAGTATTATCTGGGACAGGTGGTCCAGCTACGAGCAGTACTTC.

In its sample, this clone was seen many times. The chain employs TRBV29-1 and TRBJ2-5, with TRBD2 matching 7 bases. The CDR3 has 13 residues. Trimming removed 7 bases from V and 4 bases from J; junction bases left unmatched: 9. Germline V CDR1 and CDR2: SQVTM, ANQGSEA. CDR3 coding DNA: TGCAGCGGAATTGAAGGGAGGGGAGAGACCCAGTACTTC. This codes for CSGIEGRGETQYF.

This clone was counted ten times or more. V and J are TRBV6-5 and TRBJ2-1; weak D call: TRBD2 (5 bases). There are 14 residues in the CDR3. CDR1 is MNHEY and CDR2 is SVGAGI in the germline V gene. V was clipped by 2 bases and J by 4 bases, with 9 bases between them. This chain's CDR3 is CASSYGGGYNEQFF. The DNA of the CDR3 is TGTGCCAGCAGTTACGGTGGAGGTTACAATGAGCAGTTCTTC.

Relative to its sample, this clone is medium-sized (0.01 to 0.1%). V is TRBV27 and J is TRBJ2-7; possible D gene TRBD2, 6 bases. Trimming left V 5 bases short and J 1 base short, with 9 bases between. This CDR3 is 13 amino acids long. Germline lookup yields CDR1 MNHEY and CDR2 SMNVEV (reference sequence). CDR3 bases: TGTGCCAGCAGTCGGGACTCTTCCTACGAGCAGTACTTC. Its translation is CASSRDSSYEQYF.

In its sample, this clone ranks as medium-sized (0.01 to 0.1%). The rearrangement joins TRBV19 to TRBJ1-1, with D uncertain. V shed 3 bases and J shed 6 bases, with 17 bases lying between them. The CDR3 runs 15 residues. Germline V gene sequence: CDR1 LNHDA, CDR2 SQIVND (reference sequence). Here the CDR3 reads CASSILAGGESEAFF. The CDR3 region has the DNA TGTGCCAGTAGTATCCTAGCAGGTGGGGAATCTGAAGCTTTCTTT.

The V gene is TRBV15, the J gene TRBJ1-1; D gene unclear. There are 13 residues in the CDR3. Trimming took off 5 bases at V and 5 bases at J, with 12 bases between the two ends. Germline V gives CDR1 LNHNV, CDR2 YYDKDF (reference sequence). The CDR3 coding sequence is TGTGCCACCAGCGAGGAGGTTAGGACTGAAGCTTTCTTT. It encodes CATSEEVRTEAFF.

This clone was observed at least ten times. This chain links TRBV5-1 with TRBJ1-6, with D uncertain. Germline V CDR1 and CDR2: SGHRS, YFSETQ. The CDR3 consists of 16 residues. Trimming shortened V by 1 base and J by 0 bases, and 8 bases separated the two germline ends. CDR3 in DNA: TGCGCCAGCAGCTTGTTCCAGTTCTCCTATAATTCACCCCTCCACTTT. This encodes CASSLFQFSYNSPLHF.

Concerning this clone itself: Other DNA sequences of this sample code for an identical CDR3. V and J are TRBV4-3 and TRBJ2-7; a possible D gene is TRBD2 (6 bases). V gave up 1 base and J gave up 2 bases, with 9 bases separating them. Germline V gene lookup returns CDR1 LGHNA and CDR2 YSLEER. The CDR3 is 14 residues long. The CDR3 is CASSQAEGTYEQYF. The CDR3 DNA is TGCGCCAGCAGCCAAGCGGAGGGCACCTACGAGCAGTACTTC.

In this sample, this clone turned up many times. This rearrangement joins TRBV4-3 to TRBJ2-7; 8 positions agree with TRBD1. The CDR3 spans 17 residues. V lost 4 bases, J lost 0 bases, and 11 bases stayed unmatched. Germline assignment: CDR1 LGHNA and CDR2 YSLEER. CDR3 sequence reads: CASSRTGGPSVSYEQYF. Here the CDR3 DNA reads TGCGCCAGCAGCCGAACAGGGGGACCTTCAGTCTCCTACGAGCAGTACTTC.

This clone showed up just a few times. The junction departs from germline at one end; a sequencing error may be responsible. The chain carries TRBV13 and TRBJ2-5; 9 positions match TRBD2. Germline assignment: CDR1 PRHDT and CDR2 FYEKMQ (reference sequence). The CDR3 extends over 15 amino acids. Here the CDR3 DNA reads TGTGCCAGCAGCATAGGCGGGGGGGCCGGAGAGACCCAGTACTTC. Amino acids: CASSIGGGAGETQYF. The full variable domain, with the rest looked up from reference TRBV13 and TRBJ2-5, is AAGVIQSPRHLIKEKRETATLKCYPIPRHDTVYWYQQGPGQDPQFLISFYEKMQSDKGSIPDRFSAQQFSDYHSELNMSSLELGDSALYFCASSIGGGAGETQYFGPGTRLLVL.

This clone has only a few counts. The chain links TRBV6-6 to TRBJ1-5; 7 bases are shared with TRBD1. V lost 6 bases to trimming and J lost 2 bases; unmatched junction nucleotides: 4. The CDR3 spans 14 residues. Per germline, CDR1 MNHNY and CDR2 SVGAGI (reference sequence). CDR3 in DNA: TGTGCCAGCAGGTCCGGGACAGGCAATCAGCCCCAGCATTTT. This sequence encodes CASRSGTGNQPQHF.

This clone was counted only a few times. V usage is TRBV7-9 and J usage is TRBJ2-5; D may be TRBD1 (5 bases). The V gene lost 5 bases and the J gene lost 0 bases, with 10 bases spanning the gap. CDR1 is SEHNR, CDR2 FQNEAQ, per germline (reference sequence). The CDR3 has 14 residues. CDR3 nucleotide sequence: TGTGCCAGCAGCGATGACAGAAACCAAGAGACCCAGTACTTC. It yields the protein CASSDDRNQETQYF. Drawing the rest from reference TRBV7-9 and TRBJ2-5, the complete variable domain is DTGVSQNPRHKITKRGQNVTFRCDPISEHNRLYWYRQTLGQGPEFLTYFQNEAQLEKSRLLSDRFSAERPKGSFSTLEIQRTEQGDSAMYLCASSDDRNQETQYFGPGTRLLVL.

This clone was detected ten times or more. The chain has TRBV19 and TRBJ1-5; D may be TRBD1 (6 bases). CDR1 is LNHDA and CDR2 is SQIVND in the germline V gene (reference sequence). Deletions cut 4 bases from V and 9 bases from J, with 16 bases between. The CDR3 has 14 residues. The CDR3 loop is CASSRLDSRSPQHF. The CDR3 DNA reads TGTGCCAGTAGTAGGCTGGACAGCCGTTCGCCCCAGCATTTT.

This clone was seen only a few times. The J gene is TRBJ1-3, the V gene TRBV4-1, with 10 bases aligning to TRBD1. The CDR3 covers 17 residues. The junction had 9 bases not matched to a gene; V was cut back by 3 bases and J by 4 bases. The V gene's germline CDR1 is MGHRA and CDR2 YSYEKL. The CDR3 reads CASSQVAGTGVGNTIYF. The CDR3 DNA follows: TGCGCCAGCAGCCAGGTCGCCGGGACAGGGGTCGGAAACACCATATATTTT.

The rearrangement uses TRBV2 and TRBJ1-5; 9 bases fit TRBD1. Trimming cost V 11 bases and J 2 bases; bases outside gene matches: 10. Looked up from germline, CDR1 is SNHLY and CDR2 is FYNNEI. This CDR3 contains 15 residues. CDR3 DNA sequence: TGTGCCGTAGCCCGGGACAGGGTAGGCAATCAGCCCCAGCATTTT. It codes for CAVARDRVGNQPQHF.

The CDR3 coding sequence is TGTGCCAGCAGCTTGAAAGCCGGGACAGGGGCTGGAAACACCATATATTTT. Amino acid sequence: CASSLKAGTGAGNTIYF. V gene TRBV5-6 combines with J gene TRBJ1-3, with 10 bases aligning to TRBD1. This CDR3 is built from 17 residues. Germline assignment: CDR1 SGHDT and CDR2 YYEEEE. The V and J ends lost 1 base and 2 bases, in that order; junction bases with no gene match: 6.

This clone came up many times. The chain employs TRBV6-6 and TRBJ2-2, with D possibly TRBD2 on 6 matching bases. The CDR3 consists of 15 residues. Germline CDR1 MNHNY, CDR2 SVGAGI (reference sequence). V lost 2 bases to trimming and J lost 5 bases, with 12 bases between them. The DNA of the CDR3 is TGTGCCAGCAGTTACGCGGGGCGCAGGACCGGGGAGCTGTTTTTT. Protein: CASSYAGRRTGELFF.